This T cell receptor (beta chain) derives from a study of T cell repertoires in ileal Crohn's disease. The study, taken as a whole, reports: Clonal expansions were more frequent in active smokers than non-smokers at surgery. All patients with clonality above 26.8% had endoscopic recurrence. High-frequency clones were more common in sorted CD8 than CD4 cells.

Time point defined: proximal margin of the surgical specimen (macroscopically non-inflamed). Adults with ileal or ileocolonic Crohn's disease and an indication for resection were eligible. In regard to this clone: The antigen remains unidentified.

The protocol was immunoSEQ multiplex PCR, while the TCRdb copy is restricted to in-frame clones and leaves out a portion. The sample contains some 2,100 clones, roughly 87% of which appear only once. Sequencing was carried out using ileal tissue. The sequence was obtained from an adult with Crohn's disease.

CDR3 in amino acids: CASSDRQGAFTEAFF. For the CDR3, the DNA is TGCGCCAGCAGCGATAGACAGGGGGCCTTCACTGAAGCTTTCTTT. The V gene is TRBV5-1, the J gene TRBJ1-1; 10 positions agree with TRBD1. Germline CDR1 is SGHRS and CDR2 is YFSETQ. The CDR3 is 15 amino acids. V dropped 4 bases and J dropped 4; count of bases not matched to a gene: 7.